These 13 T cell receptor beta chains came from one sample sequenced in a study of technical replicates of blood from several donors. The protocol was immunoSEQ multiplex PCR, while the TCRdb copy is restricted to in-frame clones and leaves out a portion. The sample carries about 94,000 clones, approximately 94% recorded once. Sequenced sample: T cells isolated from PBMCs. The receptors were sampled from a human donor in good health.

The V gene is TRBV7-2, the J gene TRBJ2-3; no clear D gene. Germline V gene sequence: CDR1 SGHTA, CDR2 FQGNSA. V shed 5 bases and J shed 1 base, with 10 bases lying between them. The CDR3 is made up of 14 amino acids. The CDR3 reads CASSPPYRTDTQYF. The CDR3 DNA is TGTGCCAGCAGCCCTCCCTACCGCACAGATACGCAGTATTTT.

DNA for the CDR3: TGTGCCAGCAGCTCCCGGACAGCAAGAGAGACCCAGTACTTC. It translates to CASSSRTARETQYF. The chain recombines TRBV9 with TRBJ2-5; D possibly corresponds to TRBD1 (6 bases). There are 14 residues in the CDR3. Germline loops: CDR1 SGDLS, CDR2 YYNGEE. The V gene lost 4 bases and the J gene lost 4 bases, with 14 bases spanning the gap.

The chain recombines TRBV7-2 with TRBJ2-3; D is undetermined. The V end was cut by 5 bases, the J end by 0 bases, with 15 bases between. The CDR3 covers 16 residues. CDR1 is SGHTA, CDR2 FQGNSA, per germline. The CDR3 region has the DNA TGTGCCAGCAGCCCCTCCCTCGCGACTAGCACAGATACGCAGTATTTT. Amino acids: CASSPSLATSTDTQYF. The entire variable domain, with the rest obtained from reference TRBV7-2 and TRBJ2-3, is as follows: GAGVSQSPSNKVTEKGKDVELRCDPISGHTALYWYRQSLGQGLEFLIYFQGNSAPDKSGLPSDRFSAERTGGSVSTLTIQRTQQEDSAVYLCASSPSLATSTDTQYFGPGTRLTVL.

This clone was detected only once. The rearrangement joins TRBV10-1 to TRBJ2-1; 8 positions match TRBD2. The V segment lost 4 bases and the J segment 6 bases; nucleotides outside the gene matches: 2. Germline CDR1 reads WNHNN; CDR2 reads SYGVQD (reference sequence). The CDR3 contains 13 residues. In DNA, the CDR3 is TGCGCCAGCAGTGCCGGGGGGGTCAATGAGCAGTTCTTC. It encodes CASSAGGVNEQFF.

This chain uses TRBV5-6 with TRBJ1-2; D unresolved. This CDR3 spans 14 amino acids. Trimming stripped 0 bases from V and 4 bases from J, with 10 bases between. CDR1 is SGHDT, CDR2 YYEEEE, per germline. The CDR3 loop is CASSLVTRSYGYTF. In nucleotides, the CDR3 is TGTGCCAGCAGCTTGGTAACACGGAGCTATGGCTACACCTTC.

V is TRBV29-1 and J is TRBJ2-3; 7 bases are shared with TRBD1. The CDR3 has 15 amino acids. V lost 1 base, J lost 2 bases, and 6 bases stayed unmatched. From germline, CDR1 is SQVTM and CDR2 ANQGSEA. In DNA form, the CDR3 reads TGCAGCGTTGAAGCTACGGGACAGATCACAGATACGCAGTATTTT. It encodes CSVEATGQITDTQYF.

In DNA, the CDR3 is TGTGCCAGCAGACCTACAGGGGGAGAAAAACTGTTTTTT. This gives the protein CASRPTGGEKLFF. This chain uses TRBV27 with TRBJ1-4; 8 positions match TRBD1. The germline CDR1 and CDR2 sequences are MNHEY and SMNVEV (reference sequence). The CDR3 length is 13 residues. V lost 6 bases to trimming and J lost 8 bases; unmatched junction nucleotides: 5.

This chain uses TRBV7-9 with TRBJ1-2; D is possibly TRBD1 (5 bases). Trimming pared 4 bases from V and 4 bases from J, leaving 10 bases between. This CDR3 is built from 13 residues. From germline, CDR1 is SEHNR and CDR2 FQNEAQ (reference sequence). CDR3 sequence: CASSSAGLYGYTF. The CDR3 bases are TGTGCCAGCAGCTCCGCGGGACTCTATGGCTACACCTTC.

This chain connects TRBV27 to TRBJ2-7; TRBD1 aligns across 7 bases. The germline CDR1 and CDR2 sequences are MNHEY and SMNVEV (reference sequence). The CDR3 runs 15 residues. The J segment lost 5 bases and the V segment lost 6 bases, leaving 13 bases of the junction unmatched. The CDR3 DNA follows: TGTGCCAGCAGCCCCCTCGACAGGGTTAAGGACGAGCAGTACTTC. It specifies CASSPLDRVKDEQYF.

The chain carries TRBV6-5 and TRBJ1-1; D is unclear. Trimming removed 5 bases at V and 8 bases at J, with 15 bases between. The CDR3 loop spans 13 amino acids. The germline V gene has CDR1 MNHEY and CDR2 SVGAGI. CDR3 amino acids: CASSTRASTEAFF. The CDR3, as DNA: TGTGCCAGCAGTACGCGGGCCTCTACCGAAGCTTTCTTT.

CDR3 sequence (DNA): TGTGCCAGCAGCAAAGCAACTAGTTGGAGCGGGGTTTTCTACGAGCAGTACTTC. Its protein product is CASSKATSWSGVFYEQYF. The chain recombines TRBV21-1 with TRBJ2-7; TRBD2 is the table's D call, not checked against the DNA. TRBV21-1 is classified as a pseudogene. The CDR3 length is 18 residues.

This clone showed up just once. The rearrangement links TRBV6-1 to TRBJ1-4; TRBD1 matches at 7 bases. Germline CDR1 and CDR2: MNHNS and SASEGT. The V gene end was trimmed by 11 bases and the J gene end by 4 bases; junction bases not matched to a gene: 10. The CDR3 loop spans 14 amino acids. The CDR3: CASMKGGGNEKLFF. The CDR3 nucleotides are TGTGCCTCAATGAAAGGGGGCGGTAATGAAAAACTGTTTTTT.

The table lists this clone with a count of one. CDR3 nucleotides: TGTGCCAGAACTTTCACAGGGGGGAAACTGTTTTTT. Amino acid sequence: CARTFTGGKLFF. V usage is TRBV21-1 and J usage is TRBJ1-4; TRBD1, the D gene given by the table, was not confirmed from the DNA. TRBV21-1 is deemed a pseudogene. The CDR3 is 12 amino acids.